Listed below are T cell receptor beta chains from one sample, sequenced in a study of cytomegalovirus exposure and HLA in healthy donors. The assay was immunoSEQ multiplex PCR, and TCRdb's table has in-frame clones only and misses some. The sample lists more than 200,000 clones, around 79% seen once, with under 0.25% in the top ten. Sequencing input: PBMCs. All receptors come from a girl under 10 years old in good health and CMV-seronegative. Each CDR3 is given with its conserved first and last residue. The D gene is left open where the match is weak. A row's size may be missing; if present it is once, few, many or a size class.

j_call	d_call	v_call	clone_size	cdr3_nt	cdr3_aa
TRBJ2-1	.	TRBV7-2	.	TGTGCCAGCTCTACCGGGAGCAGAACCTACAATGAGCAGTTCTTC	CASSTGSRTYNEQFF
TRBJ2-5	TRBD2	TRBV11-3	.	TGTGCCAGCAGCAAAAGGGGACTACAAGAGACCCAGTACTTC	CASSKRGLQETQYF
TRBJ1-1	TRBD1	TRBV11-2	.	TGTGCCAGCAGCAGGACAGGGTTCGGCACTGAAGCTTTCTTT	CASSRTGFGTEAFF
TRBJ1-1	TRBD1	TRBV19	few	TGTGCCAGTAGTACGGGACAGAGGAACACTGAAGCTTTCTTT	CASSTGQRNTEAFF
TRBJ2-5	.	TRBV7-9	once	TGTGCCAGCAGCCTCATGACAGCCAGGGAGACCCAGTACTTC	CASSLMTARETQYF
TRBJ2-3	.	TRBV6-4	.	TGTGCCAGCAGAAGTATCTTGGCGGGGGCTGACACAGATACGCAGTATTTT	CASRSILAGADTDTQYF
TRBJ1-2	.	TRBV5-4	.	TGTGCCAGCAGCTTATCTTTCGGTGGTGAGAGGTATGGCTACACCTTC	CASSLSFGGERYGYTF
TRBJ1-1	.	TRBV6-1	.	TGTGCCAGCAGTGAGATGCGGGGTATCACTGAAGCTTTCTTT	CASSEMRGITEAFF
TRBJ1-3	.	TRBV6-1	once	TGTGCCAGCATCCCACACCTCTCTGGAAACACCATATATTTT	CASIPHLSGNTIYF
TRBJ2-7	TRBD2	TRBV6-6	.	TGTGCCACCCGACCAGGACTAGCAGCCTACGAGCAGTACTTC	CATRPGLAAYEQYF
TRBJ2-3	TRBD2	TRBV11-3	few	TGTGCCAGCAGCTTAATGCCGGGAGGAGATACGCAGTATTTT	CASSLMPGGDTQYF
TRBJ2-2	TRBD2	TRBV14	once	TGTGCCAGCAGCCAACTCCTACGAAGCGGGAGATCACCTGGGGAGCTGTTTTTT	CASSQLLRSGRSPGELFF
TRBJ1-2	TRBD1	TRBV9	.	TGTGCCAGCAGCACGAGACCGGGACAGGGTAACTATGGCTACACCTTC	CASSTRPGQGNYGYTF
TRBJ1-1	.	TRBV18	once	TGTGCCAGCTCACCAATTCCAGGCCAGAACACTGAAGCTTTCTTT	CASSPIPGQNTEAFF
TRBJ1-2	.	TRBV7-9	.	TGTGCCAGCAGCTTAGCGCTAACTGGGGGCGACTATGGCTACACCTTC	CASSLALTGGDYGYTF
TRBJ1-1	TRBD1	TRBV15	.	TGTGCCACCAGCCTGGTTCAGGGACAGACTGAAGCTTTCTTT	CATSLVQGQTEAFF
TRBJ2-1	.	TRBV5-1	.	TGCGCCAGCAGCCACAGCTACAATGAGCAGTTCTTC	CASSHSYNEQFF
TRBJ2-3	TRBD1	TRBV19	.	TGTGCCAGTAGGGACAGGGGGCTATACACAGATACGCAGTATTTT	CASRDRGLYTDTQYF